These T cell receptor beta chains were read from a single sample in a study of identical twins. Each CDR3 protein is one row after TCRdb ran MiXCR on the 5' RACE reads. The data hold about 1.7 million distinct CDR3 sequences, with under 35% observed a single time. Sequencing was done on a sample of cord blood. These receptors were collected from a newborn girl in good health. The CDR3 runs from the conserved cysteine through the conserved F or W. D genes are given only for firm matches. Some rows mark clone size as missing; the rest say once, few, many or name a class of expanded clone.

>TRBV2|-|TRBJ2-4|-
TGTGCCAGCAGTTCCCTCGTCAGGCAGTACTTC
CASSSLVRQYF
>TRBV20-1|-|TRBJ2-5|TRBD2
TGCAGTGCTATGGGACTAGCGGGACACTACACGAATGAGCAGTACTTC
CSAMGLAGHYTNEQYF
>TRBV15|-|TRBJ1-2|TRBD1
TGTGCCACCAAGAAACGGACAGGGAGCTATGGCTACACCTTC
CATKKRTGSYGYTF
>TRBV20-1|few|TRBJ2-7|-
TGCAGTGCTGGTACTAGACGCTCCTTCTACGAGCAGTACTTC
CSAGTRRSFYEQYF
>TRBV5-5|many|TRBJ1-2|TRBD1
TGTGCCAGCAGCTTGGGACAGGGAAGAAACTATGGCTACACCTTC
CASSLGQGRNYGYTF
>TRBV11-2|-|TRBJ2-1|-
TGTGCCAGCAGCTTAGACAGAGGGCAGGAGCAGTTCTTC
CASSLDRGQEQFF
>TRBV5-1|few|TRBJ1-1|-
TGCGCCAGCAGCTGGGGTACGGGGAGGAACACTGAAGCTTTCTTT
CASSWGTGRNTEAFF
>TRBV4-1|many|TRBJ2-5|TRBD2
TGCGCCAGCAGCCAACTAGCGGGGGGGCAAGAGACCCAGTACTTC
CASSQLAGGQETQYF
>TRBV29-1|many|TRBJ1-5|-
TGCAGCGGTCGGTCTGGGAATCAGCCCCAGCATTTT
CSGRSGNQPQHF
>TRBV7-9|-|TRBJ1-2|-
TGTGCCAGCAGCTTAGCGGCCAGGGTCTGCTACACCTTC
CASSLAARVCYTF
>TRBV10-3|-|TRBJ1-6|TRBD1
TGTGCCATCGGAGGGGGCAGCTCCTATAATTCACCCCTCCACTTT
CAIGGGSSYNSPLHF
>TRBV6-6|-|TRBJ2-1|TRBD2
TGTGCCAGCAGTTACGGCGGGACTAGCGGGAGTGATGAGCAGTTCTTC
CASSYGGTSGSDEQFF
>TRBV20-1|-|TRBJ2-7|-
TGCAGTGCTAGAGCGCAGGGTAAGACCTACGAGCAGTACTTC
CSARAQGKTYEQYF
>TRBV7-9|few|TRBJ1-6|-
TGTGCCAGCAGCTCCCCGAGTCGGGGCCCGAATTCACCCCTCCACTTT
CASSSPSRGPNSPLHF
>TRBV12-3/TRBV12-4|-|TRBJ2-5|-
TGTGCCAGCTATAATGCGCCGGGACGGAACAATGAGCAGTACTTC
CASYNAPGRNNEQYF
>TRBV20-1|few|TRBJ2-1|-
TGCAGTGCTAGCCCCGACAGGTTCTACAATGAGCAGTTCTTC
CSASPDRFYNEQFF
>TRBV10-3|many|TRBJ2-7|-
TGTGCCACCGGGAAGGGTAACGAGCAGTACTTC
CATGKGNEQYF
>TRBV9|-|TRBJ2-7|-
TGTGCCAGCAGCGTAGGGTTCGATGAGCAGTACTTC
CASSVGFDEQYF
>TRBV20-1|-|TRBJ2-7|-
TGCAGTGCTCTAGCCCCTACCGGGCAGTACTTC
CSALAPTGQYF
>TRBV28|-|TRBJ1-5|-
TGTGCCAGCAGTTTATTCGGACAAAATCAGCCCCAGCATTTT
CASSLFGQNQPQHF
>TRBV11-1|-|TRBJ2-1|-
TGTGCCAGCAGCCTAGATTACCAAGAGACCCAGTTCTTC
CASSLDYQETQFF
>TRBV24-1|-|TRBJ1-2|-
TGTGCCACCAGTGATTTCTCGGGAGAAGGCTACACCTTC
CATSDFSGEGYTF
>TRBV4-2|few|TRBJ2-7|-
TGTGCCAGCAGCCAAGAAGTGGGTGGCGAGCAGTACTTC
CASSQEVGGEQYF
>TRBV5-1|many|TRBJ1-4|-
TGCGCCAGCAGCTTGGAAGGGGCAACTAATGAAAAACTGTTTTTT
CASSLEGATNEKLFF
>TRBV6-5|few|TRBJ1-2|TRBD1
TGTGCCAGCAGTTACTCCAGGACAGGGGGTAACTATGGCTACACCTTC
CASSYSRTGGNYGYTF
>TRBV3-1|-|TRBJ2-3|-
TGTGCCAGCAGCCAAAGCGAAGGAGATACGCAGTATTTT
CASSQSEGDTQYF
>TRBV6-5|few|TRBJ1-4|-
TGTGCCAGCAGTTACTCGGGGGCGCGGGGTGAAAAACTGTTTTTT
CASSYSGARGEKLFF
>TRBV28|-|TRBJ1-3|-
TGTACCAGCAGTCCTTACATCTCTGGAAACACCATATATTTT
CTSSPYISGNTIYF
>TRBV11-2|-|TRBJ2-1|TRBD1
TGTGCCAGCAGCTTAGCTCCTTCCCCCGTAGGACAGGGGTACAATGAGCAGTTCTTC
CASSLAPSPVGQGYNEQFF
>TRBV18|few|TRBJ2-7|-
TGTGCCAGCTCACCAAAGGCACAGGGTTTAGACGAGCAGTACTTC
CASSPKAQGLDEQYF
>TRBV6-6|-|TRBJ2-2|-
TGTGCCAGCAGTTACGGGTACACCGGGGAGCTGTTTTTT
CASSYGYTGELFF
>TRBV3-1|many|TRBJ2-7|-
TGTGCCAGCAGCCCAGCATCTAGCTACGAGCAGTACTTC
CASSPASSYEQYF
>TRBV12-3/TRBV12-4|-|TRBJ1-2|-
TGTGCCAGCAGTTTAAGTTATAGGCCGGGAGATGGCTACACCTTC
CASSLSYRPGDGYTF
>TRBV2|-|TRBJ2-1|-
TGTGCCAGCAGCAGTACTAGCAATGAGCAGTTCTTC
CASSSTSNEQFF
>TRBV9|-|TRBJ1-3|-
TGTGCCAGCAGCACCACCCTAGGCTCTGGAAACACCATATATTTT
CASSTTLGSGNTIYF
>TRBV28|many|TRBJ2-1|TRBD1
TGTGCCAGCAGTTCTACCGGGACAGGGTACAATGAGCAGTTCTTC
CASSSTGTGYNEQFF
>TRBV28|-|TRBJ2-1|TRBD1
TGTGCCAGCAGCCAGGGACAGACCAAGTACAATGAGCAGTTCTTC
CASSQGQTKYNEQFF
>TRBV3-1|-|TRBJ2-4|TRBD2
TGTGCCAGCAGTTTCCCAGCCTATGCGGGAGGGCCATCCATTCAGTACTTC
CASSFPAYAGGPSIQYF
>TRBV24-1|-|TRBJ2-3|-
TGTGCCACCAGCCCCCGGGACAACACAGATACGCAGTATTTT
CATSPRDNTDTQYF
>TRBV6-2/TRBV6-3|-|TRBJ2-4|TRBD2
TGTGCCAGCAGTTACGTAGCGGGGGACAAAAACATTCAGTACTTC
CASSYVAGDKNIQYF
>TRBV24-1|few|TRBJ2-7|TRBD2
TGTGCCACCAGTGATTTGATTGTGCGGGGGGTCTACGAGCAGTACTTC
CATSDLIVRGVYEQYF
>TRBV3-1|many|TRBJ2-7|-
TGTGCCAGCAGCCAAGATAGGGGATCCGAGCAGTACTTC
CASSQDRGSEQYF
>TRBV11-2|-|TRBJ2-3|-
TGTGCCAGCAGCCCAGAATTAGCGTGGGGGCAGTATTTT
CASSPELAWGQYF
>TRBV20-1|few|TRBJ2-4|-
TGCAGTGCTAGAACCGGGTCTATTTTAGCCAAAAACATTCAGTACTTC
CSARTGSILAKNIQYF
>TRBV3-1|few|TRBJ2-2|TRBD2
TGTGCCAGCAGCTCCGGACTAGAGCACGGGGAGCTGTTTTTT
CASSSGLEHGELFF
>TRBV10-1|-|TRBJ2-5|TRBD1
TGCGCCTGCAGTGCGGACAGGGGTTGGAATGAGCAGTACTTC
CACSADRGWNEQYF
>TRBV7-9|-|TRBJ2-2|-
TGTGCCAGCAGCGGCTCGAGCGGGAACACCGGGGAGCTGTTTTTT
CASSGSSGNTGELFF
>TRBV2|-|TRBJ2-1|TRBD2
TGTGCCAGCAGCGGGACTAGCGGGGGGGAAAATGAGCAGTTCTTC
CASSGTSGGENEQFF
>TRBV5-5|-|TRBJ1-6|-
TGTGCCAGCAGCTACCACAGGCAAAATTCACCCCTCCACTTT
CASSYHRQNSPLHF
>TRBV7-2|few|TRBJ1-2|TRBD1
TGTGCCAGCAGCTTTCACAGGGGGTTACAGGACTATGGCTACACCTTC
CASSFHRGLQDYGYTF
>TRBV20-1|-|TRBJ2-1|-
TGCAGTGCTAGACTACAGGGCAATGAGCAGTTCTTC
CSARLQGNEQFF
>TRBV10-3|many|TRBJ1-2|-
TGTGCCATCAGTGAGTCTGCTGGGACGATGGTGGGCTACACCTTC
CAISESAGTMVGYTF